One sample yielded the 11 T cell receptor beta chains listed below, sequenced in a study of blood T cell repertoires in COVID-19. Sequenced by immunoSEQ multiplex PCR; TCRdb stores in-frame clones only, minus some. The sample gives roughly 130,000 clones, 84% of which show up once; about 4% is in the top ten. Sequencing used PBMCs or T cells enriched from blood (not recorded which). Receptors were obtained from a woman aged 25 to 39 who had recovered from COVID-19.

J is TRBJ1-4 and V is TRBV11-2, with D maybe TRBD1 (6 bases). Trimming left V 0 bases short and J 4 bases short, with 9 bases between. Germline CDR1 SGHAT, CDR2 FQNNGV. The CDR3 length is 15 residues. Here the CDR3 DNA reads TGTGCCAGCAGCTTAGATCCAGGGGATAATGAAAAACTGTTTTTT. Its protein product is CASSLDPGDNEKLFF.

The genes are TRBV13 and TRBJ1-3; 7 bases are shared with TRBD1. This CDR3 is 19 amino acids long. Germline V gene data show CDR1 as PRHDT and CDR2 as FYEKMQ (reference sequence). V dropped 2 bases and J dropped 0; count of bases not matched to a gene: 13. CDR3: CASSLSTGAFWGSGNTIYF. The CDR3 nucleotides are TGTGCCAGCAGCTTATCTACAGGGGCGTTCTGGGGCTCTGGAAACACCATATATTTT. Full variable domain (outside the CDR3, taken from reference TRBV13 and TRBJ1-3): AAGVIQSPRHLIKEKRETATLKCYPIPRHDTVYWYQQGPGQDPQFLISFYEKMQSDKGSIPDRFSAQQFSDYHSELNMSSLELGDSALYFCASSLSTGAFWGSGNTIYFGEGSWLTVV.

V usage is TRBV6-5 and J usage is TRBJ2-1; a possible D gene is TRBD1 (6 bases). V lost 6 bases, J lost 1 base, and 13 bases lay in between. The CDR3 extends over 15 amino acids. Germline-derived CDR1 and CDR2 are MNHEY and SVGAGI. For the CDR3, the DNA is TGTGCCAGCAGCCGACAGGATTATTCCTACAATGAGCAGTTCTTC. The encoded protein is CASSRQDYSYNEQFF.

The chain recombines TRBV19 with TRBJ1-1; 7 bases fit TRBD1. V lost 4 bases, J lost 4 bases, and 6 bases stayed unmatched. Germline CDR1 is LNHDA and CDR2 is SQIVND (reference sequence). This CDR3 region has 14 residues. CDR3 nucleotide sequence: TGTGCCAGTAGTACCACAGGGGTTGGCACTGAAGCTTTCTTT. Protein: CASSTTGVGTEAFF.

This clone was counted between two and nine times. The chain carries TRBV11-1 and TRBJ2-7; TRBD2 aligns across 10 bases. Trimming removed 1 base from V and 3 bases from J; junction bases left unmatched: 3. The V gene's germline CDR1 is SGHAT and CDR2 FQDESV (reference sequence). The CDR3 is made up of 15 amino acids. The CDR3 loop reads CASSLGLAGRYEQYF. The DNA of the CDR3 is TGTGCCAGCAGCTTAGGACTAGCGGGTCGCTACGAGCAGTACTTC. Full variable domain (outside the CDR3, taken from reference TRBV11-1 and TRBJ2-7): EAEVAQSPRYKITEKSQAVAFWCDPISGHATLYWYRQILGQGPELLVQFQDESVVDDSQLPKDRFSAERLKGVDSTLKIQPAELGDSAMYLCASSLGLAGRYEQYFGPGTRLTVT.

This clone has only a few counts. The V call is TRBV5-6, the J call TRBJ2-1; possible D gene TRBD2, 6 bases. V was pared by 1 base and J by 4 bases, with 12 bases between. This CDR3 has 15 amino acids. The germline CDR1 and CDR2 sequences are SGHDT and YYEEEE. CDR3 DNA sequence: TGTGCCAGCAGCTTGCAAGGTGGGGGGTACAATGAGCAGTTCTTC. It specifies CASSLQGGGYNEQFF. Full variable domain (missing parts from reference TRBV5-6 and TRBJ2-1): DAGVTQSPTHLIKTRGQQVTLRCSPKSGHDTVSWYQQALGQGPQFIFQYYEEEERQRGNFPDRFSGHQFPNYSSELNVNALLLGDSALYLCASSLQGGGYNEQFFGPGTRLTVL.

This chain uses TRBV10-1 with TRBJ2-3; D may be TRBD2 (5 bases). V was pared by 3 bases and J by 1 base, with 11 bases between. The CDR3 spans 15 residues. CDR1 is WNHNN, CDR2 SYGVQD, per germline (reference sequence). The CDR3 sequence is CASSDRELGTDTQYF. CDR3 DNA: TGCGCCAGCAGTGACCGGGAACTCGGCACAGATACGCAGTATTTT.

The chain uses TRBV19 and TRBJ1-6, with 9 bases identical to TRBD1. Germline assignment: CDR1 LNHDA and CDR2 SQIVND (reference sequence). The junction had 8 bases not matched to a gene; V was cut back by 7 bases and J by 7 bases. The CDR3 length is 15 residues. This chain's CDR3 is CASTYGTGNNSPLHF. The CDR3 DNA sequence: TGTGCCAGTACTTACGGGACAGGGAACAATTCACCCCTCCACTTT.

This clone was seen only a few times. V and J are TRBV6-5 and TRBJ1-2, with D maybe TRBD1 (6 bases). Germline V CDR1 and CDR2: MNHEY, SVGAGI. The V end lost 6 bases, the J end lost 0 bases, and 14 bases lay between the germline ends. The CDR3 has 15 residues. The DNA of the CDR3 is TGTGCCAGCAGGGCAGGGGATTGGGCTAACTATGGCTACACCTTC. Translation gives CASRAGDWANYGYTF.

J is TRBJ2-3 and V is TRBV7-2, with 10 bases fitting TRBD2. The V gene end was trimmed by 0 bases and the J gene end by 3 bases; junction bases not matched to a gene: 6. The CDR3 has 17 residues. Per the germline V gene, CDR1 is SGHTA and CDR2 is FQGNSA. The CDR3 sequence is CASSLAALAGVTDTQYF. CDR3 coding DNA: TGTGCCAGCAGCTTAGCGGCCCTAGCGGGAGTTACAGATACGCAGTATTTT.

This sequence joins TRBV7-2 and TRBJ1-5; D perhaps matches TRBD1 (5 bases). The V and J ends lost 2 bases and 6 bases respectively, with 8 bases between them. CDR1 is SGHTA, CDR2 FQGNSA, per germline. The CDR3 length is 13 residues. The CDR3 sequence: CASSLNGGQPQHF. The CDR3 coding sequence is TGTGCCAGCAGCTTAAACGGGGGTCAGCCCCAGCATTTT.